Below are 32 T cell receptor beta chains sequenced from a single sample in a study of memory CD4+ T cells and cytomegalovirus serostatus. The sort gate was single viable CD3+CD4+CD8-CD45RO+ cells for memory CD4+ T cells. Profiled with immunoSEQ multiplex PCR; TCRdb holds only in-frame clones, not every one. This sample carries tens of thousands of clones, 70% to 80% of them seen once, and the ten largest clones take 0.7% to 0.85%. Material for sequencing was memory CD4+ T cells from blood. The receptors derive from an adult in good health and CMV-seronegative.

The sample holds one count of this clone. This CDR3 is CASSVMEGLISEQFF. Written as DNA, the CDR3 is TGTGCCAGCAGCGTCATGGAGGGCCTTATTTCTGAGCAGTTCTTC. The rearrangement joins TRBV9 to TRBJ2-1, with D tentatively TRBD2 (6 bases). Germline CDR1 is SGDLS and CDR2 is YYNGEE. Trimming shortened V by 2 bases and J by 9 bases, and 18 bases separated the two germline ends. The CDR3 is 15 residues long.

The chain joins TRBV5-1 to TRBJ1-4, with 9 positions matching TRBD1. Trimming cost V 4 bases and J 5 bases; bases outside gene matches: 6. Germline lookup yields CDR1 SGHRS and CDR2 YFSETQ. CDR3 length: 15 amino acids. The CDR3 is CASSAGTGLNEKLFF. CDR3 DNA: TGCGCCAGCAGCGCCGGGACAGGGTTAAATGAAAAACTGTTTTTT. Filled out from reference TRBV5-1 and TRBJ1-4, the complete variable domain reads KAGVTQTPRYLIKTRGQQVTLSCSPISGHRSVSWYQQTPGQGLQFLFEYFSETQRNKGNFPGRFSGRQFSNSRSEMNVSTLELGDSALYLCASSAGTGLNEKLFFGSGTQLSVL.

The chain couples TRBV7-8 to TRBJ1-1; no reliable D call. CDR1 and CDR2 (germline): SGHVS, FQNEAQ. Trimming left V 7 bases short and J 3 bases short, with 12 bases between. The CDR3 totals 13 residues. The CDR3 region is CASNVRAHTEAFF. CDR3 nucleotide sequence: TGTGCCAGCAATGTAAGGGCGCACACTGAAGCTTTCTTT.

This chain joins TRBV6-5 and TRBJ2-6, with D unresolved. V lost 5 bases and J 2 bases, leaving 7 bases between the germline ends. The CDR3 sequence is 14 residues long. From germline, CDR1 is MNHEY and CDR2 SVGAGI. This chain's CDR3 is CASSLLAGANVLTF. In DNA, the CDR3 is TGTGCCAGCAGTCTTCTTGCTGGGGCCAACGTCCTGACTTTC.

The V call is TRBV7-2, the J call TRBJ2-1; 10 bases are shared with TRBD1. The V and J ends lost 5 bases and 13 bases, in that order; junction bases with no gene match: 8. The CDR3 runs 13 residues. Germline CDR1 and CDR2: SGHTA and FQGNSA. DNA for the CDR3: TGTGCCAGCAGCCCACCGGACAGGGGGATACAGTTCTTC. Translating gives CASSPPDRGIQFF. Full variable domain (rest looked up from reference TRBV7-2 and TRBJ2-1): GAGVSQSPSNKVTEKGKDVELRCDPISGHTALYWYRQSLGQGLEFLIYFQGNSAPDKSGLPSDRFSAERTGGSVSTLTIQRTQQEDSAVYLCASSPPDRGIQFFGPGTRLTVL.

The CDR3 DNA sequence: TGTGCCTGGAGTGTAGGAGGGACTAGCGGGAGGAACATTCAGTACTTC. Protein: CAWSVGGTSGRNIQYF. The genes are TRBV30 and TRBJ2-4, with TRBD2 identical over 15 bases. CDR3 length equals 16 residues. Trimming at V came to 0 bases and at J to 7 bases, leaving 4 bases not matched to a gene. CDR1 and CDR2 from the germline V gene are GTSNPN and SVGIG (reference sequence).

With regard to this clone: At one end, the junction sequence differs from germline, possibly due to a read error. The CDR3 DNA follows: TGTGCTAGCAGCTTAGCACTAAACAATGAGCAGTTCTTC. It yields the protein CASSLALNNEQFF. The rearrangement links TRBV7-7 to TRBJ2-1; D is ambiguous. In germline, CDR1 is SSHAT, CDR2 FNYEAQ (reference sequence). The CDR3 length is 13 residues.

The CDR3 protein is CAWTQGIATNEKLFF. The CDR3 DNA sequence: TGTGCCTGGACACAGGGGATAGCAACTAATGAAAAACTGTTTTTT. This chain uses TRBV30 with TRBJ1-4; 7 bases fit TRBD1. Per the germline V gene, CDR1 is GTSNPN and CDR2 is SVGIG (reference sequence). CDR3 length: 15 residues. The V and J ends lost 4 bases and 0 bases, in that order; junction bases with no gene match: 5.

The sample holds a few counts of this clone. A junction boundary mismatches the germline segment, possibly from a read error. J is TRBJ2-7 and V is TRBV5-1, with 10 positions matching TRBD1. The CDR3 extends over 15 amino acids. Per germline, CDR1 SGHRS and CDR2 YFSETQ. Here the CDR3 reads CASSPTGTGAHEQYF. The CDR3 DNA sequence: TGTGCCAGCAGCCCCACCGGGACAGGGGCCCACGAGCAGTACTTC.

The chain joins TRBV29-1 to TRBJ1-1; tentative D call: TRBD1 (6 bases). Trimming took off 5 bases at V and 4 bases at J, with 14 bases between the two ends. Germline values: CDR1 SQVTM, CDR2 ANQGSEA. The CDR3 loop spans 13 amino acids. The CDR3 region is CSVLMGARTEAFF. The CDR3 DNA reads TGCAGCGTTTTAATGGGGGCTCGCACTGAAGCTTTCTTT.

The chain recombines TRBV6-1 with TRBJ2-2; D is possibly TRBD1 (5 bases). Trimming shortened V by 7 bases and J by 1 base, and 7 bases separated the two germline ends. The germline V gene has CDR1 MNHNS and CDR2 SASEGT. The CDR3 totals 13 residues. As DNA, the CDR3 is TGTGCCAGCAAAACAGGGAACACCGGGGAGCTGTTTTTT. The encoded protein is CASKTGNTGELFF.

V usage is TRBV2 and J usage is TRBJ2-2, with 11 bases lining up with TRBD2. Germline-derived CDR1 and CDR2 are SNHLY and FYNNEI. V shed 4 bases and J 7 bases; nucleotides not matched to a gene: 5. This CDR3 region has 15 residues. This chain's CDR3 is CASSVNSGGVGELFF. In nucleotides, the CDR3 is TGTGCCAGCAGTGTGAATAGCGGGGGGGTCGGGGAGCTGTTTTTT.

The CDR3 bases are TGTGCCAGCAGTGAAGAGGGACTAGCCAAAAACATTCAGTACTTC. It codes for CASSEEGLAKNIQYF. The chain uses TRBV2 and TRBJ2-4, with TRBD2 as a possible D gene (6 bases). Trimming cost V 1 base and J 0 bases, with 7 bases left between them. CDR3 length: 15 amino acids. The germline gives CDR1 SNHLY, CDR2 FYNNEI.

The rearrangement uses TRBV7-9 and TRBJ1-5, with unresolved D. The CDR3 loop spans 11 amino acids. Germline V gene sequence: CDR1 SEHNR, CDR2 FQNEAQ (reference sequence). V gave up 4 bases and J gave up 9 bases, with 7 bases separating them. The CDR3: CASSSDGPQHF. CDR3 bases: TGTGCCAGCAGCTCAGACGGGCCCCAGCATTTT.

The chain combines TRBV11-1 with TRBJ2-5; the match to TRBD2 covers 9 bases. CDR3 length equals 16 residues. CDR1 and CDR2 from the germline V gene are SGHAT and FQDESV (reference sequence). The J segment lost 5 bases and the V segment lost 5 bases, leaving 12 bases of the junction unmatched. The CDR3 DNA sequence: TGTGCCAGCAGCCCAATATCCCTAGCGGGGATCGAGACCCAGTACTTC. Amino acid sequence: CASSPISLAGIETQYF.

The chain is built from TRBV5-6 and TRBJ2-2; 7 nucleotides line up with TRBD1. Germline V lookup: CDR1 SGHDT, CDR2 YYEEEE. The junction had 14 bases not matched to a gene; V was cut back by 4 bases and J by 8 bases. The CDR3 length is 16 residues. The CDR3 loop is CASSLPRDSIRGELFF. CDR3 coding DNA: TGTGCCAGCAGCCTCCCTCGGGACAGCATAAGGGGGGAGCTGTTTTTT.

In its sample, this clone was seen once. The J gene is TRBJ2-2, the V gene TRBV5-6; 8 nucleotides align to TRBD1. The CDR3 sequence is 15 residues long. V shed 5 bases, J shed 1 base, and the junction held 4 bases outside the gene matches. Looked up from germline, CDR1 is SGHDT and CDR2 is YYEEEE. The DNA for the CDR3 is TGTGCCAGCAGTCGGGACAGGCTGAACACCGGGGAGCTGTTTTTT. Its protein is CASSRDRLNTGELFF. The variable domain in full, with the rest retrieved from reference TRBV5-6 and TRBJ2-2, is DAGVTQSPTHLIKTRGQQVTLRCSPKSGHDTVSWYQQALGQGPQFIFQYYEEEERQRGNFPDRFSGHQFPNYSSELNVNALLLGDSALYLCASSRDRLNTGELFFGEGSRLTVL.

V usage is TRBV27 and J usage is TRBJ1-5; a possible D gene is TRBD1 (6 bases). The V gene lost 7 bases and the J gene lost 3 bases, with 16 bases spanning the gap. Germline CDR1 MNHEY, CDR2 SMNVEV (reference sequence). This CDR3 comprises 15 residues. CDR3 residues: CASIPDRLNNQPQHF. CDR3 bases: TGTGCCAGCATCCCCGACAGGCTTAACAATCAGCCCCAGCATTTT.

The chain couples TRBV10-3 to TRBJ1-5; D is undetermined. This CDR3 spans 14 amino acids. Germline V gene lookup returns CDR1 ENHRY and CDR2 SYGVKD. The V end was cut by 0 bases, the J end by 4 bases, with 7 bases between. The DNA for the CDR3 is TGTGCCATCAGTGAGTCGGGAGGTAATCAGCCCCAGCATTTT. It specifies CAISESGGNQPQHF.

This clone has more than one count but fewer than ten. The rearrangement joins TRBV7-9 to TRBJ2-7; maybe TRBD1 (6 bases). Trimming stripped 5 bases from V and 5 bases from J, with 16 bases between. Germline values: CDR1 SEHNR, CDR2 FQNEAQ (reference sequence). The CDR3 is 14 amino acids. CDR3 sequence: CASSVTGLRNEQYF. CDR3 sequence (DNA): TGTGCCAGCAGCGTGACAGGCCTCCGTAACGAGCAGTACTTC. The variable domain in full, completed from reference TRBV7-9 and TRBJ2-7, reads DTGVSQNPRHKITKRGQNVTFRCDPISEHNRLYWYRQTLGQGPEFLTYFQNEAQLEKSRLLSDRFSAERPKGSFSTLEIQRTEQGDSAMYLCASSVTGLRNEQYFGPGTRLTVT.

The CDR3 DNA reads as TGCGCCAGCAGCTTGGTGGGGGGAGGGTCTGATGGCTACACCTTC. It encodes CASSLVGGGSDGYTF. V gene TRBV5-1 combines with J gene TRBJ1-2; a weak D match, TRBD1 (5 bases). The CDR3 runs 15 residues. The V gene's germline CDR1 is SGHRS and CDR2 YFSETQ. V was pared by 0 bases and J by 6 bases, with 15 bases between.

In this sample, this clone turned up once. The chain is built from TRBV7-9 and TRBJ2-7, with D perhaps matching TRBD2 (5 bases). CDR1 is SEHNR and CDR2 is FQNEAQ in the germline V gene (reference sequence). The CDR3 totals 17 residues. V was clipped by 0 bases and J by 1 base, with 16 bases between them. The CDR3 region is CASSLAHDGMGSYEQYF. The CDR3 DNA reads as TGTGCCAGCAGCTTAGCGCACGACGGGATGGGATCCTACGAGCAGTACTTC.

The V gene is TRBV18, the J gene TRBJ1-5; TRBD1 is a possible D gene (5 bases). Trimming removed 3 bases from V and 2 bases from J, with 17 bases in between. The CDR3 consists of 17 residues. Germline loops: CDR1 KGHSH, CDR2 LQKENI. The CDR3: CASSPVAGGGGNQPQHF. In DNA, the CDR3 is TGTGCCAGCTCACCCGTTGCAGGCGGGGGTGGCAATCAGCCCCAGCATTTT.

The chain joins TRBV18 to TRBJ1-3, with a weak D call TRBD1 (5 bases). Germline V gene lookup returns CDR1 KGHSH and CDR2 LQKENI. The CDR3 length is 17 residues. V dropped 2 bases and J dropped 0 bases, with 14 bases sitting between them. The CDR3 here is CASSPGAGAISGNTIYF. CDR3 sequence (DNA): TGTGCCAGCTCACCAGGGGCAGGCGCCATCTCTGGAAACACCATATATTTT.

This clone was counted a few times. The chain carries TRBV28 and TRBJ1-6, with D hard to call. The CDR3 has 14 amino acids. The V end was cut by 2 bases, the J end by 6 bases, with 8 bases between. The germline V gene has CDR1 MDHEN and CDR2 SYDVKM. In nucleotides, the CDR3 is TGTGCCAGCAGTTTACCGGGGATTAATTCACCCCTCCACTTT. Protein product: CASSLPGINSPLHF.

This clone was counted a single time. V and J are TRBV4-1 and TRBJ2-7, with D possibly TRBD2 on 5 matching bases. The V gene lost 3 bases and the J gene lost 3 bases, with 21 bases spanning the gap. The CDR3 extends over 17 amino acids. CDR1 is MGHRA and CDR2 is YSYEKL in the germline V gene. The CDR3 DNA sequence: TGCGCCAGCAGCCAGCTGGTCGCGGGTGCCCTAAACTACGAGCAGTACTTC. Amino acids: CASSQLVAGALNYEQYF.

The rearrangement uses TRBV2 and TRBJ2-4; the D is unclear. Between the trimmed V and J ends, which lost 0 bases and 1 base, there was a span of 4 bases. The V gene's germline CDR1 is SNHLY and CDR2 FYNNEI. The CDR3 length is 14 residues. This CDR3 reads CASSEAGAKNIQYF. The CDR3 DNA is TGTGCCAGCAGTGAAGCGGGGGCCAAAAACATTCAGTACTTC.

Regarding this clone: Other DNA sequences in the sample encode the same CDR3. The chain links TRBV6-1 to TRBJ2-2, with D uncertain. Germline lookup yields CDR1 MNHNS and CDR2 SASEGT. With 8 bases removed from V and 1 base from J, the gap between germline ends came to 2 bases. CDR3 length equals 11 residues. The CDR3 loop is CASGNTGELFF. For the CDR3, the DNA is TGTGCCAGCGGGAACACCGGGGAGCTGTTTTTT.

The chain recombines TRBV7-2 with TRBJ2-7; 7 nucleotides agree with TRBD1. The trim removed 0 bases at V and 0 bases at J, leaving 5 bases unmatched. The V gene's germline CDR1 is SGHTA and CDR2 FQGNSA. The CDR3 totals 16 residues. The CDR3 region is CASSLARDRSSYEQYF. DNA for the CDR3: TGTGCCAGCAGCTTAGCTCGGGACAGAAGCTCCTACGAGCAGTACTTC. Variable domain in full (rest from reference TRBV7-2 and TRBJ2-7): GAGVSQSPSNKVTEKGKDVELRCDPISGHTALYWYRQSLGQGLEFLIYFQGNSAPDKSGLPSDRFSAERTGGSVSTLTIQRTQQEDSAVYLCASSLARDRSSYEQYFGPGTRLTVT.

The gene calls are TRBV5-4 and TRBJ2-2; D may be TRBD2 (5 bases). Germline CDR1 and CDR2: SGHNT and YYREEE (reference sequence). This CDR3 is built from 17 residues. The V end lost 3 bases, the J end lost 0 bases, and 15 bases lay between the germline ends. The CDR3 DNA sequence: TGTGCCAGCAGCTCGGCGGGCGGGCCAACGAACACCGGGGAGCTGTTTTTT. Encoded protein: CASSSAGGPTNTGELFF.

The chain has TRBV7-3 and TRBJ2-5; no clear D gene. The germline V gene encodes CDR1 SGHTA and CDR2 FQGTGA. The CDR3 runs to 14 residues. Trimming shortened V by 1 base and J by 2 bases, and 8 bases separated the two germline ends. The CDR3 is CASSLKGPQETQYF. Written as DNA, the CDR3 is TGTGCCAGCAGCTTAAAGGGTCCTCAAGAGACCCAGTACTTC.

The CDR3 DNA is TGTGCCAGCAGTCCCGGGACAGGGAGATATACCACTGAAGCTTTCTTT. It codes for CASSPGTGRYTTEAFF. This chain connects TRBV5-5 to TRBJ1-1, with 9 bases fitting TRBD1. The germline V gene encodes CDR1 SGHKS and CDR2 YYEKEE (reference sequence). The CDR3 has 16 amino acids. V trimming: 5 bases; J trimming: 4 bases; junction bases outside the gene matches: 12.